The following is a TCR beta chain sequence with its context. Its antigen is currently unknown. Germline lookup yields CDR1 SQVTM and CDR2 ANQGSEA. This CDR3 is 13 amino acids long. V shed 6 bases, J shed 4 bases, and the junction held 7 bases outside the gene matches. Assay: immunoSEQ multiplex PCR; the TCRdb copy retains only in-frame clones and omits some. The table shows some 10,000 clones, with over 65% occurring only once. This sample was included in a study of somatic mutations in cytotoxic T cells in rheumatoid arthritis. Study results and limitations: Statistically, CD8+ T-cell clonality was not significantly distinct between individuals with rheumatoid arthritis and age-matched healthy controls.

The receptor comes from a man between 60 and 75 years old in good health. The genes are TRBV29-1 and TRBJ2-5; 8 bases fit TRBD1. The material sequenced was CD8+ T cells sorted from blood. For the CDR3, the DNA is TGCAGCGTGCCCCCAGGGGGCGGAGAGACCCAGTACTTC. Protein sequence: CSVPPGGGETQYF.